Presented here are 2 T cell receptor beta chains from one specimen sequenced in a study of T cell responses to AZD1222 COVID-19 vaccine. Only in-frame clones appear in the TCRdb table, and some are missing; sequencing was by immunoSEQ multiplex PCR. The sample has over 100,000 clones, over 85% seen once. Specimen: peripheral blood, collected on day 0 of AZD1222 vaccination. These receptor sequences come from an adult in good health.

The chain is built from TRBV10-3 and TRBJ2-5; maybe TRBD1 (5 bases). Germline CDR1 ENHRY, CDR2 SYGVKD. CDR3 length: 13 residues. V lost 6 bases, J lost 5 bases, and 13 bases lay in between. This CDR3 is CAISPRVSETQYF. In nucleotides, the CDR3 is TGTGCCATCAGCCCCAGGGTTTCGGAGACCCAGTACTTC.

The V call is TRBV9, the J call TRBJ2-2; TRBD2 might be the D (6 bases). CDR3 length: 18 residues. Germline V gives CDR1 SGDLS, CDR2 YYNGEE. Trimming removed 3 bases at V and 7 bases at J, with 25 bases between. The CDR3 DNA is TGTGCCAGCAGCGCGCCCGACAATGGAGGGCTTAATGGCGGGGAGCTGTTTTTT. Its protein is CASSAPDNGGLNGGELFF.